This TCR beta chain is drawn from a study of T cell clonotyping in hematopoietic cell transplantation. Study-wide results and caveats: After transplant, recipient diversity fell while pathologically expanded clonotypes grew through day 180.

Time point: recipient sample about 28 days before transplant, after cytoreduction. Samples: about 28 days before transplant, then days 30, 100 and 180 after. As to this clone: What it recognizes is unknown.

CDR1 and CDR2 (germline): SGHTA, FQGNSA. Trimming cost V 6 bases and J 5 bases, with 19 bases left between them. This CDR3 spans 15 amino acids. The repertoire was sequenced with immunoSEQ multiplex PCR; TCRdb's copy has only in-frame clones and lacks some. This table has roughly 28,000 clones, just over 90% appearing once. The clonotype comes from a man aged 45 to 65 with acute myeloid leukemia. Some clones in this sample may be carry-over from other donors' samples. The gene calls are TRBV7-2 and TRBJ2-5; D unclear. The sequencing used peripheral blood mononuclear cells, collected before stem cell transplant. The CDR3 region is CASRRSVAFGETQYF. For the CDR3, the DNA is TGTGCCAGCAGGAGATCGGTGGCTTTTGGGGAGACCCAGTACTTC.